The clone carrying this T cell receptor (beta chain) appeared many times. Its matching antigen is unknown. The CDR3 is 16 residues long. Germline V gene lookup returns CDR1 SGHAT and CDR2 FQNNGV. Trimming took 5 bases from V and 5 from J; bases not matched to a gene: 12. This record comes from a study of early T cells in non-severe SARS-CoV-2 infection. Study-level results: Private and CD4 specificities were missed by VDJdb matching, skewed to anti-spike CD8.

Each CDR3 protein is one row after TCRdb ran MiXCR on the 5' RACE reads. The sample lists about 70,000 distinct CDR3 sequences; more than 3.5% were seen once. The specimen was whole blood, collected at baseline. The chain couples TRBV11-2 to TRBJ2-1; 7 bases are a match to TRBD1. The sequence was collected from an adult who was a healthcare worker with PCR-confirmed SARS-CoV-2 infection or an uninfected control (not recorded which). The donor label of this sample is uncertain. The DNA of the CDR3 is TGTGCCAGCAGCCTCCCCTCGGACAGGTGGAACAATGAGCAGTTCTTC. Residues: CASSLPSDRWNNEQFF. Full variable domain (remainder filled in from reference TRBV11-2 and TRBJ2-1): EAGVAQSPRYKIIEKRQSVAFWCNPISGHATLYWYQQILGQGPKLLIQFQNNGVVDDSQLPKDRFSAERLKGVDSTLKIQPAKLEDSAVYLCASSLPSDRWNNEQFFGPGTRLTVL.